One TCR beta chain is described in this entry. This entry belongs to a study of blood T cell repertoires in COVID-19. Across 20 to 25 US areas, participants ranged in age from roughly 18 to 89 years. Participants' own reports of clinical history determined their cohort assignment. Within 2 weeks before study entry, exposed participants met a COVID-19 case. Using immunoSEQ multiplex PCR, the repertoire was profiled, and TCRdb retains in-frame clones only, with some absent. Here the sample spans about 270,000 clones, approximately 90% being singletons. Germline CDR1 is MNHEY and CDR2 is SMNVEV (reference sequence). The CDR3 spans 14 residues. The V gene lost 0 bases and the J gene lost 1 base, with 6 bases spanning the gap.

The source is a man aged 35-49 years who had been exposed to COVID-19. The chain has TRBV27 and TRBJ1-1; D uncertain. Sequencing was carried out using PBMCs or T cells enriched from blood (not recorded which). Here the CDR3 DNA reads TGTGCCAGCAGTTTATCGGCGGGGAACACTGAAGCTTTCTTT. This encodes CASSLSAGNTEAFF.